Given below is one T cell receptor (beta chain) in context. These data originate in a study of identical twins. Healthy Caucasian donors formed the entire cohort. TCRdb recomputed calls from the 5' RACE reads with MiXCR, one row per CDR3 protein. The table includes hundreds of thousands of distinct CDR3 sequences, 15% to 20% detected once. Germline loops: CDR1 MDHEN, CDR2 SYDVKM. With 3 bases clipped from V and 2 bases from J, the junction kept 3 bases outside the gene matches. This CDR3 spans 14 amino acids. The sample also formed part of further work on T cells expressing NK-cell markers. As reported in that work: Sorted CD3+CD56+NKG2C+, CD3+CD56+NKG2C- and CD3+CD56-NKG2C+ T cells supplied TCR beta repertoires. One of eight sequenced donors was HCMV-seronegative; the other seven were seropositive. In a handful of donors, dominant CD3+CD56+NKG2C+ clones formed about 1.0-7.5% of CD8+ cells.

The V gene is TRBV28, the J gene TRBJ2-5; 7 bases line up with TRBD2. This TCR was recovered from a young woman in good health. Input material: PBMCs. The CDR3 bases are TGTGCCAGCAGTTTGTCACTAGCGCAAGAGACCCAGTACTTC. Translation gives CASSLSLAQETQYF.